This T cell receptor beta chain comes out of a study of a mutant IDH1 vaccine in newly diagnosed glioma. Study-wide background: The earlier regimen, radiotherapy, temozolomide, or both, was most often both. Study observations and caveats: Most patients, approximately 92%, showed vaccine-induced immune responses.

Concerning this clone itself: What it recognizes is unknown.

Time point in this sample: week 35, safety follow-up. Every vaccine dose comprised 300 ug of mutant IDH1 20-mer peptide plus topical imiquimod. Administration of eight vaccinations to patients took place in weeks 1, 3, 5, 7, 11, 15, 19, 23. The astrocytomas were IDH1-mutant, ATRX-negative, and WHO grade 3 or 4. Germline trimming cut 5 bases from V and 0 bases from J; bases unmatched to any gene: 7. The germline CDR1 and CDR2 sequences are SGHVS and FNYEAQ. CDR3 size: 16 residues. Clones were sequenced by immunoSEQ multiplex PCR, and TCRdb holds only the in-frame ones, with some missing. In the table there are 58,000 or so clones, approximately 87% of which are singletons.

The source of this sequence is a man in his forties or fifties with glioma. The material was PBMCs, obtained from a glioma patient whose treatment included an IDH1 peptide vaccine. V usage is TRBV7-6 and J usage is TRBJ2-7, with TRBD2 matching over 10 bases. CDR3 nucleotides: TGTGCCAGCAGCCAAAGGACTAGCGGCAGCTCCTACGAGCAGTACTTC. This codes for CASSQRTSGSSYEQYF.